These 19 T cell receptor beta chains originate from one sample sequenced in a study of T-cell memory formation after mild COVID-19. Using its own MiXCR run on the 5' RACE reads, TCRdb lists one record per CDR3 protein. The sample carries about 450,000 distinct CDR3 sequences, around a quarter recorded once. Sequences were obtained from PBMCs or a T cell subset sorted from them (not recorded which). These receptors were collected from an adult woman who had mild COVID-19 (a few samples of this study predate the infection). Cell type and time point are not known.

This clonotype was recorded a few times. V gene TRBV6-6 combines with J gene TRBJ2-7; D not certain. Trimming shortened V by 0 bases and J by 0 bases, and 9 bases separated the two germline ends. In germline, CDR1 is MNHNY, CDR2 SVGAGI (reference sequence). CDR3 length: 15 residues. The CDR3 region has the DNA TGTGCCAGCAGTTACTCCACTTACCTCTCCTACGAGCAGTACTTC. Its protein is CASSYSTYLSYEQYF.

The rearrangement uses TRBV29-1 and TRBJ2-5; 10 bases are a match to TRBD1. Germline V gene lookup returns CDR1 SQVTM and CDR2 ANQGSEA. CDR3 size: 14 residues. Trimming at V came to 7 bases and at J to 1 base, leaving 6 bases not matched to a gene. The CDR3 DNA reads TGCAGCGCCTGGGACAGGGGTAGCCAAGAGACCCAGTACTTC. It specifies CSAWDRGSQETQYF. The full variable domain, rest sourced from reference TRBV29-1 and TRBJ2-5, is SAVISQKPSRDICQRGTSLTIQCQVDSQVTMMFWYRQQPGQSLTLIATANQGSEATYESGFVIDKFPISRPNLTFSTLTVSNMSPEDSSIYLCSAWDRGSQETQYFGPGTRLLVL.

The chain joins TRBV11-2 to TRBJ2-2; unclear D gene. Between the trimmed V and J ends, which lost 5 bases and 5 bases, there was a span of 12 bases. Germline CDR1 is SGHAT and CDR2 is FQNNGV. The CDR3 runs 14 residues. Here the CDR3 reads CASSLLLGTGELFF. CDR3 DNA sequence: TGTGCCAGCAGCCTCCTGCTGGGGACCGGGGAGCTGTTTTTT.

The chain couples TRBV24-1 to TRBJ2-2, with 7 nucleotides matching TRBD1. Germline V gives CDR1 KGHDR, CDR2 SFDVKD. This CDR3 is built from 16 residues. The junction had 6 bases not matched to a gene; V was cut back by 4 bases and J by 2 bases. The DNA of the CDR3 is TGTGCCACCAGTGACGTTGGGACAGCAAACACCGGGGAGCTGTTTTTT. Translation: CATSDVGTANTGELFF.

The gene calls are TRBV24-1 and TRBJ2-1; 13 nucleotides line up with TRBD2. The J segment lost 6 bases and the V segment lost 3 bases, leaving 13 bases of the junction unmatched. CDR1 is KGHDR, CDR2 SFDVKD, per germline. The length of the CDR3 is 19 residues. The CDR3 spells CATSDPHAGLAGEGNEQFF. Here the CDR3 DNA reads TGTGCCACCAGTGATCCTCACGCCGGACTAGCGGGAGAGGGCAATGAGCAGTTCTTC.

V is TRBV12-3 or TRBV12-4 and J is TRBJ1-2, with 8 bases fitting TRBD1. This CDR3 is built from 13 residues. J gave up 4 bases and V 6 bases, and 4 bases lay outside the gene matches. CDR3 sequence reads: CASRTGQVYGYTF. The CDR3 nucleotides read TGTGCCAGCAGGACGGGACAGGTCTATGGCTACACCTTC.

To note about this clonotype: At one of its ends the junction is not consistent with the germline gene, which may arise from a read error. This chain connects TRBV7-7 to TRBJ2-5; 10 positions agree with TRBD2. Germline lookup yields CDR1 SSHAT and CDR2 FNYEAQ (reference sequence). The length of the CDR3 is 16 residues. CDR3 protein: CASSERLAGSQETQYF. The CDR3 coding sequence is TGTGCTAGCAGCGAGAGACTAGCGGGTTCTCAAGAGACCCAGTACTTC.

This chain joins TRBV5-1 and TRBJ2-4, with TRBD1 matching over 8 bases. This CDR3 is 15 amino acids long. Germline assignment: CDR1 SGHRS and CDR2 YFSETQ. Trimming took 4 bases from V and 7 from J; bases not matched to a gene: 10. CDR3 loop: CASSPIRDRFNIQYF. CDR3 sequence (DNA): TGCGCCAGCAGCCCTATCCGGGACAGGTTTAACATTCAGTACTTC.

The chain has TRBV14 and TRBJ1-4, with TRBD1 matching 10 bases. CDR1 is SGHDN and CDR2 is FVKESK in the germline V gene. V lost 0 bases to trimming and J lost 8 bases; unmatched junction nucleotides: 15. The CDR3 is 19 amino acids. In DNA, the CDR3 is TGTGCCAGCAGCCAAGATCGTTGGACAGGGGGAAGTGTAGACGAAAAACTGTTTTTT. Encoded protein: CASSQDRWTGGSVDEKLFF.

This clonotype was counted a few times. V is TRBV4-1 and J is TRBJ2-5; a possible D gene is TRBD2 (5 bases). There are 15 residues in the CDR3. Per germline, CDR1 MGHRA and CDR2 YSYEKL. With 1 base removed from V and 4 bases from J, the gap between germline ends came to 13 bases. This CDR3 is CASSQGEILAETQYF. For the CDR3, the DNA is TGCGCCAGCAGCCAAGGGGAGATCTTGGCAGAGACCCAGTACTTC.

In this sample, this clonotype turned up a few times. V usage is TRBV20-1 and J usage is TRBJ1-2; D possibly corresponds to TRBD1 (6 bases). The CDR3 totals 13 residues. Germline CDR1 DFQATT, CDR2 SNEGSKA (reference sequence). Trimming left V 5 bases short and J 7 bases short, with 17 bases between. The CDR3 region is CSAPGEGGRGYTF. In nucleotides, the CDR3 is TGCAGTGCTCCCGGCGAGGGGGGACGTGGCTACACCTTC.

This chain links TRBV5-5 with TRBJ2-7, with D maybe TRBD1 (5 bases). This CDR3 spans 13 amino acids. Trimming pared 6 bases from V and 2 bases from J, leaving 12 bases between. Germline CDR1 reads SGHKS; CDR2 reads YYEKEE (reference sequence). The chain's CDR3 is CASKVQATYEQYF. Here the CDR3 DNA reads TGTGCCAGCAAGGTACAGGCCACCTACGAGCAGTACTTC.

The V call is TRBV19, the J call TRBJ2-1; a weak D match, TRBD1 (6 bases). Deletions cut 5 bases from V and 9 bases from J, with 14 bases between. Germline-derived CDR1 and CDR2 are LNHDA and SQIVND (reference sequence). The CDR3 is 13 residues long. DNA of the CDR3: TGTGCCAGTAGTGTCGGTTCGACAGGTGAGCAGTTCTTC. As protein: CASSVGSTGEQFF.

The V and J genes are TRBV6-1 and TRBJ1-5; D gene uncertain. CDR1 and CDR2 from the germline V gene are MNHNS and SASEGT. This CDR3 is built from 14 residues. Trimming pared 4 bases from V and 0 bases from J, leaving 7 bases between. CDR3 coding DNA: TGTGCCAGCAGTGTGGGAAATAGCAATCAGCCCCAGCATTTT. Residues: CASSVGNSNQPQHF.

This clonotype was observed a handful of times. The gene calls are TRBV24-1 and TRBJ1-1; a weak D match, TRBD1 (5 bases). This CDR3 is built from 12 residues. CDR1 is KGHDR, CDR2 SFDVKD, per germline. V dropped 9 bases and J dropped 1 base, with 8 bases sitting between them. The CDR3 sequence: CATGGTNTEAFF. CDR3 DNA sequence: TGTGCCACCGGAGGGACGAACACTGAAGCTTTCTTT.

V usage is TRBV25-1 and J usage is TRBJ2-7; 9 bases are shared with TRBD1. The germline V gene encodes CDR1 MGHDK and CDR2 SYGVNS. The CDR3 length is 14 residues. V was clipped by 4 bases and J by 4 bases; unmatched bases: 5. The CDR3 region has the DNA TGTGCCAGCAGTGCAACAGGGGGCTTATACGAGCAGTACTTC. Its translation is CASSATGGLYEQYF.

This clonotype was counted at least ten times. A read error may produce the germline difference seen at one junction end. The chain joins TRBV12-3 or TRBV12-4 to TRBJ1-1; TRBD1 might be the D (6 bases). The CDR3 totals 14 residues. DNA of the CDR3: TGTGCCAGCAGCTTAGGACAGTCGAACACTGAAGCTTTCTTT. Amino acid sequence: CASSLGQSNTEAFF.

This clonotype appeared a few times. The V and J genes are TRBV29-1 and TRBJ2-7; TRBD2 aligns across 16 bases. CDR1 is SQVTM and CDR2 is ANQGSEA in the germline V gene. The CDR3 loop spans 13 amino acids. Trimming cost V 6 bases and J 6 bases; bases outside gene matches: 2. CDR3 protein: CSVGTSGRAEQYF. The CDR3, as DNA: TGCAGCGTAGGGACTAGCGGGAGGGCCGAGCAGTACTTC.

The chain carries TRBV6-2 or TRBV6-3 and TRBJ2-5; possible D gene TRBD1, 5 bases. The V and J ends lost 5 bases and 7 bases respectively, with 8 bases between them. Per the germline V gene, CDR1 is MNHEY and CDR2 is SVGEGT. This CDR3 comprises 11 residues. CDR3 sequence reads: CASSQGRTQYF. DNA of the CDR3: TGTGCCAGCAGTCAGGGCAGGACCCAGTACTTC.